This T cell receptor beta chain comes out of a study of blood T cell repertoires in COVID-19. About the study: The study drew acute and convalescent COVID-19 samples from the United States, Italy and Spain. PBMCs, B-cell-depleted T cells, or T cells were the source of the cDNA or gDNA that made up the material.

This CDR3 has 18 residues. The germline V gene has CDR1 SGHDT and CDR2 YYEEEE. Trimming took 5 bases from V and 0 from J, leaving 21 bases between them. Study processing details: Using reference gene primer amplification, nucleated cell counts were estimated. Produced via immunoSEQ multiplex PCR; TCRdb's table is partial and in-frame only. The DNA gave D and trimming, while V, J and clone size come from that table. Of around 620,000 clones detected, 85% to 90% appear once; the ten largest clones hold under 0.3%. This receptor was taken from a woman in her late teens or twenties with acute or convalescent COVID-19. What was sequenced was peripheral blood. V and J are TRBV5-6 and TRBJ1-3; D is possibly TRBD1 (5 bases). This chain's CDR3 is CASSTAGGVEDSGNTIYF. CDR3 in DNA: TGTGCCAGCAGTACCGCGGGGGGGGTCGAGGACTCTGGAAACACCATATATTTT. The full variable domain, completed using reference TRBV5-6 and TRBJ1-3, is DAGVTQSPTHLIKTRGQQVTLRCSPKSGHDTVSWYQQALGQGPQFIFQYYEEEERQRGNFPDRFSGHQFPNYSSELNVNALLLGDSALYLCASSTAGGVEDSGNTIYFGEGSWLTVV.